This T cell receptor (beta chain) appears in the sequencing data of a study of cytomegalovirus exposure and HLA in healthy donors. Broader study findings: When presence/absence was analysed, sequencing depth was taken to be roughly uniform across donors. Per a prior analysis, the majority of TCR beta V segments were productive roughly 90% or roughly 30% of the time. Per published accounts, TCR beta sequences correctly predicted the HLA-A and HLA-B alleles of most subjects. In a later analysis, approximately 15,000 TCR beta sequences were associated with HLA alleles at 0.05 false discovery rate.

As concerns this clone: Its antigen is unidentified.

The PCR ran on 60 Vbeta and 13 Jbeta primers. Assay: immunoSEQ multiplex PCR; the TCRdb copy retains only in-frame clones and omits some. The sample lists about 140,000 clones; more than 60% were seen once. The receptor comes from a male donor in good health and CMV-seronegative. Sequencing used PBMCs.

In DNA form, the CDR3 reads TGTGCCATCACCCCCGACAGGGGGTACCAAGAGACCCAGTACTTC. Its translation is CAITPDRGYQETQYF. The chain joins TRBV10-3 to TRBJ2-5, with 9 bases identical to TRBD1. After removal of 7 bases from V and 0 bases from J, the junction contained 6 bases not matched to a gene. Per the germline V gene, CDR1 is ENHRY and CDR2 is SYGVKD. The CDR3 spans 15 residues.